This TCR beta chain was retrieved from a study of T cell responses to AZD1222 COVID-19 vaccine (dated by TCRdb to the early 2020s). Notes on the research overall: TCR sequencing covered 230 to 250 trial participants: 200 to 210 given two doses of AZD1222 and 26 given two doses of MenACWY control vaccine. Trial participants were enrolled by age into subgroups of 18-55, 56-69 and 70-plus years, and 148, 28 and 57 TCR-sequenced participants, respectively, were included in these subgroups.

The time point label of this sample denotes: about 28 days (+/-7) after the second vaccine dose. AZD1222 recipients given second doses at about 4 weeks or at about 12 weeks were pooled, since spike-specific TCR depth and breadth were not found to differ between the two schedules. Vaccinee samples came from UK trials COV001 and COV002, including a single-blind randomized controlled phase 2/3 trial of AZD1222 (ChAdOx1 nCoV-19) in healthy adults. For TCRbeta chain sequencing, PBMC samples from trial participants were taken at day 0 and at day 28 after the second dose. The CDR3 regions of human TCRbeta chains were analyzed by immunosequencing. The authors' analysis ran thus. TCRs in the repertoires were compared against a reference library of SARS-CoV-2-specific TCRs that had been generated with the MIRA antigen-specificity platform. Breadth was defined as the fraction of unique TCRs that were SARS-CoV-2-associated. Depth was defined as the fraction of total T cells that were SARS-CoV-2-associated. Using the MIRA data, every spike-specific TCR was mapped to the spike region that the TCR reacted to and assigned to either a CD4 or a CD8 class. Log10-transformed breadth and depth values were compared by one-way ANOVA with Sidak's multiple comparisons tests. TCRdb re-hosts the immuneACCESS table, in-frame sequences only. Its copies lack some clones; in the studies checked, an unresolved V gene accounts for under half of them, and the cause for the rest is not known. From that table come the V and J calls and clone size; the DNA was used to work out D and trimming. The sample table shows about 140,000 clones, and 80% to 95% are seen once. Jointly, the top ten make up roughly 3.5% of the sample.

What the work shows at the level of the full study, not this receptor alone: Participants were mostly white British, with more females than males. The authors suggested clonal diversity may have been underestimated. Epitopes outside the regions mutated in the B.1.351 and B.1.1.7 variants were reportedly recognized by nearly half of the unique spike-specific TCRs. The whole spike protein was spanned by vaccine-associated CD4 TCRs, and dominant responses were seen in regions 160-218 and 743-854. After two AZD1222 doses, both the breadth and the depth of spike-specific TCRs were significantly higher than at day 0 and than in MenACWY recipients. In the small 56-69-year group, the increase in depth fell short of significance, most likely because of low power. Because no samples from the day 14 peak response were available, repertoires could be characterized only after the peak T cell response. Conclusions about previously exposed vaccinees are limited because only a handful of AZD1222 recipients were SARS-CoV-2 seropositive at baseline.

The CDR3 runs 14 residues from the cysteine to the phenylalanine. Kept here is only the CDR3 DNA, which spans 42 bases and is read in frame from base 1. The V end loses 5 bases and the J end loses 6 bases, and a stretch of 11 bases separates them. CDR1 and CDR2 are drawn from the germline V gene: MNHEY, SVGAGI. This clone appeared a single time. Which antigen it targets is not known. Base qualities are not recorded, but no much larger clone differs from it by a single base. The source of this sequence is an adult who received the AZD1222 COVID-19 vaccine. Sequences were derived from peripheral blood, sampled 28 days after the second AZD1222 dose. This receptor chain uses TRBV6-5 and TRBJ1-6; possibly the D gene is TRBD1, per 6 matching bases. The CDR3 protein: CASSPRDTNSPLHF. The DNA is TGTGCCAGCAGTCCCCGGGACACTAATTCACCCCTCCACTTT.